Listed here are 14 T cell receptor beta chains from one sample, sequenced in a study of human T cells and chemical hapten exposure (dated by TCRdb to 2020 to 2023). Interpreted using the paper, the time point label stands for: pre-sensitization, week 0. Explained via the paper, the treatment or condition label denotes: therapeutic diphenylcyclopropenone sensitization with weekly scalp DPC. The library came from RACE. Instrument used: NextSeq 500. TCRdb itself trimmed the public reads at Q25 with fastp, ran MiXCR and retained productive beta chains. Every distinct CDR3 protein forms one entry, paired with its most common genes and DNA. The sample profile shows 150,000 to 200,000 distinct CDR3 sequences; approximately 29% of them were found once. The ten largest clones add up to about 2.7% of the sample. The sample consisted of whole blood, taken in connection with sensitization to the hapten diphenylcyclopropenone (DPC). These receptor sequences come from a woman aged 30 to 39 with alopecia areata. Some clones in this sample may be carry-over from other donors' samples.

The rearrangement uses TRBV28 and TRBJ2-6; D perhaps matches TRBD1 (6 bases). Between the trimmed V and J ends, which lost 6 bases and 0 bases, there was a span of 15 bases. From germline, CDR1 is MDHEN and CDR2 SYDVKM. The CDR3 contains 17 residues. The CDR3 sequence: CASRPLRTVSGANVLTF. CDR3 DNA: TGTGCCAGCAGGCCTCTTAGGACAGTCTCTGGGGCCAACGTCCTGACTTTC.

Only a few counts were recorded for this clonotype. The V and J genes are TRBV29-1 and TRBJ2-3, with D perhaps matching TRBD1 or TRBD2 (5 bases each). Germline V gene sequence: CDR1 SQVTM, CDR2 ANQGSEA. Trimming removed 7 bases at V and 1 base at J, with 12 bases between. CDR3 length: 13 residues. CDR3 DNA: TGCAGCGGACGGGGCGGCCGCACAGATACGCAGTATTTT. Its protein is CSGRGGRTDTQYF.

The rearrangement uses TRBV29-1 and TRBJ1-2; D not resolved. The CDR3 consists of 13 residues. Trimming stripped 7 bases from V and 3 bases from J, with 15 bases between. Germline V gene lookup returns CDR1 SQVTM and CDR2 ANQGSEA. Here the CDR3 DNA reads TGCAGCGCTAAGATTGGGTCTTACTATGGCTACACCTTC. It encodes CSAKIGSYYGYTF. Drawing the rest from reference TRBV29-1 and TRBJ1-2, the complete variable domain is SAVISQKPSRDICQRGTSLTIQCQVDSQVTMMFWYRQQPGQSLTLIATANQGSEATYESGFVIDKFPISRPNLTFSTLTVSNMSPEDSSIYLCSAKIGSYYGYTFGSGTRLTVV.

This clonotype was counted between two and nine times. The rearrangement uses TRBV6-1 and TRBJ2-2; 10 bases agree with TRBD1. From germline, CDR1 is MNHNS and CDR2 SASEGT. The CDR3 length is 15 residues. V dropped 4 bases and J dropped 4; count of bases not matched to a gene: 3. The CDR3 nucleotides read TGTGCCAGCAGTGCCGGGACAGGGGCCACCGGGGAGCTGTTTTTT. Translating gives CASSAGTGATGELFF.

This chain joins TRBV11-1 and TRBJ1-1; 9 bases agree with TRBD1. The CDR3 sequence is 14 residues long. Germline V gene data show CDR1 as SGHAT and CDR2 as FQDESV (reference sequence). Trimming at V came to 5 bases and at J to 5 bases, leaving 6 bases not matched to a gene. CDR3 nucleotides: TGTGCCAGCAGCATAAGACAGGGGGGTACTGAAGCTTTCTTT. Translated: CASSIRQGGTEAFF.

This clonotype was counted many times. The chain combines TRBV11-1 with TRBJ1-1; D is unclear. Germline V lookup: CDR1 SGHAT, CDR2 FQDESV (reference sequence). Trimming took 5 bases from V and 0 from J, leaving 16 bases between them. The CDR3 is 16 residues long. The CDR3 region is CASSRGPLHLNTEAFF. CDR3 sequence (DNA): TGTGCCAGCAGCAGAGGGCCCCTTCACCTGAACACTGAAGCTTTCTTT. Looking up the rest from reference TRBV11-1 and TRBJ1-1 gives the full variable domain: EAEVAQSPRYKITEKSQAVAFWCDPISGHATLYWYRQILGQGPELLVQFQDESVVDDSQLPKDRFSAERLKGVDSTLKIQPAELGDSAMYLCASSRGPLHLNTEAFFGQGTRLTVV.

The chain joins TRBV28 to TRBJ1-5; the D is unclear. V was shortened by 6 bases and J by 2 bases, with 14 bases between the two germline ends. The CDR3 extends over 15 amino acids. The germline V gene encodes CDR1 MDHEN and CDR2 SYDVKM. For the CDR3, the DNA is TGTGCCAGCAGCTGGGGAACGATTGGCAATCAGCCCCAGCATTTT. It is translated as CASSWGTIGNQPQHF.

This chain uses TRBV28 with TRBJ2-2; TRBD2 is a possible D gene (5 bases). CDR3 length: 12 amino acids. The germline V gene has CDR1 MDHEN and CDR2 SYDVKM. V lost 3 bases and J lost 13, with 12 bases in between. The CDR3 here is CASSLNSGGLFF. The CDR3 bases are TGTGCCAGCAGTTTGAACTCCGGAGGGCTGTTTTTT. Complete variable domain (other parts from reference TRBV28 and TRBJ2-2): DVKVTQSSRYLVKRTGEKVFLECVQDMDHENMFWYRQDPGLGLRLIYFSYDVKMKEKGDIPEGYSVSREKKERFSLILESASTNQTSMYLCASSLNSGGLFFGEGSRLTVL.

J is TRBJ1-6 and V is TRBV30; possible D gene TRBD1, 6 bases. Germline V CDR1 and CDR2: GTSNPN, SVGIG (reference sequence). The V gene lost 0 bases and the J gene lost 9 bases, with 12 bases spanning the gap. The CDR3 extends over 14 amino acids. CDR3 DNA sequence: TGTGCCTGGAGTGTACTCGGCAGGGGTTCACCCCTCCACTTT. It translates to CAWSVLGRGSPLHF.

This clonotype was seen a handful of times. This chain joins TRBV7-9 and TRBJ2-3; D uncertain. Between the trimmed V and J ends, which lost 1 base and 4 bases, there was a span of 15 bases. There are 16 residues in the CDR3. The germline V gene encodes CDR1 SEHNR and CDR2 FQNEAQ (reference sequence). CDR3: CASSLDSRLHADTQYF. In DNA form, the CDR3 reads TGTGCCAGCAGCTTAGATTCCAGACTCCATGCAGATACGCAGTATTTT.

The chain joins TRBV11-2 to TRBJ2-5; TRBD1 might be the D (5 bases). This CDR3 spans 14 amino acids. CDR1 and CDR2 from the germline V gene are SGHAT and FQNNGV. The V and J ends lost 0 bases and 5 bases respectively, with 10 bases between them. CDR3 sequence (DNA): TGTGCCAGCAGCTTAGATAGACAGCGCGAGACCCAGTACTTC. The encoded protein is CASSLDRQRETQYF.

This clonotype has more than one count but fewer than ten. The J gene is TRBJ2-7, the V gene TRBV5-1; D is perhaps TRBD2 (5 bases). Looked up from germline, CDR1 is SGHRS and CDR2 is YFSETQ. The CDR3 is 14 amino acids. Trimming took 5 bases from V and 0 from J, leaving 12 bases between them. The CDR3 bases are TGCGCCAGCAGTGCCAGCGGCAGCTCCTACGAGCAGTACTTC. This codes for CASSASGSSYEQYF.

Only a few counts were recorded for this clonotype. V and J are TRBV12-3 or TRBV12-4 and TRBJ2-7, with 7 nucleotides matching TRBD1. This CDR3 region has 14 residues. With 5 bases clipped from V and 4 bases from J, the junction kept 8 bases outside the gene matches. The CDR3 nucleotides read TGTGCCAGCAGTGAAACCGGGACAGCTTACGAGCAGTACTTC. Translated, it gives CASSETGTAYEQYF.

A few counts support this clonotype. The chain combines TRBV20-1 with TRBJ1-2; weak D call: TRBD1 (5 bases). V lost 3 bases and J 3 bases, leaving 11 bases between the germline ends. This CDR3 has 13 residues. In germline, CDR1 is DFQATT, CDR2 SNEGSKA (reference sequence). The CDR3 is CSARGRADYGYTF. The DNA of the CDR3 is TGCAGTGCTAGGGGGCGCGCGGACTATGGCTACACCTTC.